These 17 T cell receptor beta chains were sequenced from one sample in a study of OX40 agonist ivuxolimab in advanced cancers. Clones were read by immunoSEQ multiplex PCR, and TCRdb kept only the in-frame ones, dropping some. The data show some 86,000 clones, roughly nine tenths seen once. Sequencing used CD4+ or CD8+ T cells sorted from blood, obtained in a trial of the OX40 agonist ivuxolimab. Receptors originate from an adult with an advanced solid tumor such as melanoma, head and neck, liver or kidney cancer.

This chain links TRBV29-1 with TRBJ2-3, with unresolved D. The CDR3 sequence is 16 residues long. The germline gives CDR1 SQVTM, CDR2 ANQGSEA. Trimming removed 2 bases at V and 2 bases at J, with 17 bases between. CDR3 amino acids: CSVESYRLLTTDTQYF. Here the CDR3 DNA reads TGCAGCGTTGAAAGTTACAGACTCCTTACCACAGATACGCAGTATTTT.

The chain combines TRBV5-1 with TRBJ1-4, with 9 bases fitting TRBD1. Trimming took 1 base from V and 7 from J; bases not matched to a gene: 5. Germline assignment: CDR1 SGHRS and CDR2 YFSETQ. This CDR3 spans 15 amino acids. CDR3: CASSLRGQGGEKLFF. CDR3 DNA: TGCGCCAGCAGCTTGAGGGGACAGGGAGGTGAAAAACTGTTTTTT.

This clone was picked up one time. This chain connects TRBV14 to TRBJ2-7; the D is unclear. The V end lost 0 bases, the J end lost 2 bases, and 8 bases lay between the germline ends. The germline CDR1 and CDR2 sequences are SGHDN and FVKESK. The CDR3 is 14 residues long. For the CDR3, the DNA is TGTGCCAGCAGCCAAGAACAAGGACCCTACGAGCAGTACTTC. Its translation: CASSQEQGPYEQYF.

This clone came up a few times. V is TRBV7-8 and J is TRBJ1-1; unclear D gene. From germline, CDR1 is SGHVS and CDR2 FQNEAQ. The CDR3 is 13 amino acids. V gave up 1 base and J gave up 6 bases, with 9 bases separating them. The CDR3 spells CASSLELASEAFF. As DNA, the CDR3 is TGTGCCAGCAGCTTAGAACTCGCTTCTGAAGCTTTCTTT.

The chain carries TRBV11-2 and TRBJ1-1; D is unclear. Trimming shortened V by 3 bases and J by 0 bases, and 17 bases separated the two germline ends. The CDR3 covers 17 residues. Looked up from germline, CDR1 is SGHAT and CDR2 is FQNNGV. For the CDR3, the DNA is TGTGCCAGCAGCTTCCCCAGGTTGGGGTTATTGAACACTGAAGCTTTCTTT. Translation: CASSFPRLGLLNTEAFF.

V usage is TRBV27 and J usage is TRBJ1-4; 7 positions match TRBD1. Per germline, CDR1 MNHEY and CDR2 SMNVEV (reference sequence). J gave up 8 bases and V 5 bases, and 8 bases lay outside the gene matches. The CDR3 extends over 14 amino acids. CDR3 sequence: CASSPGPGGEKLFF. The CDR3 DNA sequence: TGTGCCAGCAGTCCGGGACCAGGGGGAGAAAAACTGTTTTTT.

This clone was seen a handful of times. CDR3 nucleotides: TGTGCCAGCAGCTACCAGGGTGGGAAGTCCTACGAGCAGTACTTC. This translates into CASSYQGGKSYEQYF. This chain connects TRBV7-6 to TRBJ2-7, with D tentatively TRBD1 (5 bases). The CDR3 consists of 15 residues. In germline, CDR1 is SGHVS, CDR2 FNYEAQ. Trimming took 4 bases from V and 1 from J, leaving 14 bases between them. The full variable domain, rest sourced from reference TRBV7-6 and TRBJ2-7, is GAGVSQSPRYKVTKRGQDVALRCDPISGHVSLYWYRQALGQGPEFLTYFNYEAQQDKSGLPNDRFSAERPEGSISTLTIQRTEQRDSAMYRCASSYQGGKSYEQYFGPGTRLTVT.

The chain uses TRBV28 and TRBJ1-6, with unresolved D. The CDR3 totals 12 residues. CDR1 MDHEN and CDR2 SYDVKM come from the germline V gene. Trimming pared 2 bases from V and 15 bases from J, leaving 11 bases between. CDR3: CASSLTVVGLHF. CDR3 nucleotide sequence: TGTGCCAGCAGTTTAACGGTGGTAGGCCTCCACTTT.

The chain links TRBV13 to TRBJ1-2; perhaps TRBD1 as D (5 bases). The CDR3 runs 14 residues. Trimming took off 2 bases at V and 8 bases at J, with 15 bases between the two ends. Germline assignment: CDR1 PRHDT and CDR2 FYEKMQ (reference sequence). CDR3 sequence reads: CASSLRVGTGGYTF. The CDR3, as DNA: TGTGCCAGCAGCTTAAGAGTGGGGACTGGCGGCTACACCTTC. Full variable domain (rest looked up from reference TRBV13 and TRBJ1-2): AAGVIQSPRHLIKEKRETATLKCYPIPRHDTVYWYQQGPGQDPQFLISFYEKMQSDKGSIPDRFSAQQFSDYHSELNMSSLELGDSALYFCASSLRVGTGGYTFGSGTRLTVV.

The sample holds a few counts of this clone. The CDR3 reads CASSAGTSGPNEQFF. CDR3 DNA sequence: TGTGCCAGCAGTGCCGGGACTAGCGGGCCCAATGAGCAGTTCTTC. The rearrangement links TRBV6-4 to TRBJ2-1; 12 positions agree with TRBD2. CDR1 MRHNA and CDR2 SNTAGT come from the germline V gene. V shed 4 bases, J shed 6 bases, and the junction held 4 bases outside the gene matches. The CDR3 has 15 residues.

The V gene is TRBV7-2, the J gene TRBJ2-5; the D is unclear. From germline, CDR1 is SGHTA and CDR2 FQGNSA. The V gene lost 1 base and the J gene lost 2 bases, with 8 bases spanning the gap. The CDR3 length is 14 residues. The DNA for the CDR3 is TGTGCCAGCAGCTTAGAAGAGAAACAAGAGACCCAGTACTTC. Residues: CASSLEEKQETQYF.

The chain recombines TRBV6-1 with TRBJ2-7; D gene unclear. Germline V gives CDR1 MNHNS, CDR2 SASEGT. The CDR3 runs to 12 residues. Trimming removed 6 bases from V and 4 bases from J, with 10 bases in between. This chain's CDR3 is CASRPASYEQYF. The CDR3 nucleotides read TGTGCCAGCAGGCCGGCCTCATACGAGCAGTACTTC.

V usage is TRBV19 and J usage is TRBJ1-2; D unclear. CDR3 length: 12 amino acids. Germline CDR1 LNHDA, CDR2 SQIVND (reference sequence). The V end was cut by 3 bases, the J end by 2 bases, with 4 bases between. CDR3 region: CASSMENYGYTF. The CDR3 DNA sequence: TGTGCCAGTAGTATGGAAAACTATGGCTACACCTTC.

The rearrangement links TRBV19 to TRBJ2-1; the D gene is possibly TRBD2 (6 bases). The CDR3 totals 15 residues. CDR1 and CDR2 (germline): LNHDA, SQIVND (reference sequence). The germline V and J ends were trimmed by 5 bases and 8 bases, with 19 bases remaining between them. CDR3 sequence reads: CASSAGTLGRYEQFF. The CDR3, as DNA: TGTGCCAGTAGTGCCGGGACTCTCGGTAGGTATGAGCAGTTCTTC.

The chain has TRBV28 and TRBJ1-1; D gene uncertain. This CDR3 spans 13 amino acids. V was pared by 7 bases and J by 1 base, with 10 bases between. From germline, CDR1 is MDHEN and CDR2 SYDVKM. The CDR3 DNA sequence: TGTGCCAGCAACCTCCGGGGGAACACTGAAGCTTTCTTT. Its protein product is CASNLRGNTEAFF.

This chain joins TRBV28 and TRBJ1-5; D uncertain. Trimming took 2 bases from V and 5 from J, leaving 1 base between them. CDR3 length equals 11 residues. CDR1 is MDHEN and CDR2 is SYDVKM in the germline V gene. CDR3 sequence (DNA): TGTGCCAGCAGTTTAGATCAGCCCCAGCATTTT. Amino acids: CASSLDQPQHF.

The V and J genes are TRBV27 and TRBJ2-3, with 10 bases identical to TRBD1. CDR1 MNHEY and CDR2 SMNVEV come from the germline V gene (reference sequence). Trimming removed 3 bases from V and 1 base from J; junction bases left unmatched: 1. The CDR3 sequence is 15 residues long. CDR3: CASSFDRGRTDTQYF. CDR3 nucleotides: TGTGCCAGCAGTTTCGACAGGGGGCGCACAGATACGCAGTATTTT.